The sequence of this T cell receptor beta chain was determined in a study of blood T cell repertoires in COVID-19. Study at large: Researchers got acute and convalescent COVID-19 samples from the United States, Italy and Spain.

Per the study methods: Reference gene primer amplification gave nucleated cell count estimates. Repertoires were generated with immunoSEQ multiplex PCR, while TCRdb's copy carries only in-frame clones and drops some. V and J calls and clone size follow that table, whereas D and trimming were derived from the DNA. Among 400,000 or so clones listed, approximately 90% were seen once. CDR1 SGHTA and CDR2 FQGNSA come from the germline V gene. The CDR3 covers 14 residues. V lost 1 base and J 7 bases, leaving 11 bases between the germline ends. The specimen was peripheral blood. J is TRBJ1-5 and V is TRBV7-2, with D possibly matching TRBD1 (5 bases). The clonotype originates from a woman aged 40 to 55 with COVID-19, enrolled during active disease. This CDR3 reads CASSLVQGGQPQHF. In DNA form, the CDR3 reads TGTGCCAGCAGCTTAGTCCAGGGTGGGCAGCCCCAGCATTTT.